Below are 16 T cell receptor beta chains sequenced from a single sample in a study of persistence of HIV-infected CD4 T cells. The libraries were made with immunoSEQ version 4 in survey mode. Repertoires were generated with immunoSEQ multiplex PCR, while TCRdb's copy carries only in-frame clones and drops some. The sample consists of around 47,000 clones, approximately 93% of them appearing once. Cells were stimulated nonspecifically with anti-CD3/anti-CD28 magnetic beads. Responding CD4+ T cells were sorted by upregulation of both CD40 ligand and CD69. Their antigens are not known. This sample comprised CD4+ T cells sorted from PBMCs after approximately 19-hour stimulation, obtained from a patient who received antiretroviral therapy. These receptors all come from an adult man with HIV who was CMV-seropositive.

A single count supports this clone. The V gene is TRBV1, the J gene TRBJ1-4; TRBD1 is the table's D call and was not checked against the DNA. TRBV1 is noted as a pseudogene. This CDR3 has 15 amino acids. The CDR3 DNA is TGCACCAGCAGCCAGGCACAGGGGAGAAACGAAAAACTGTTTTTT. Residues: CTSSQAQGRNEKLFF.

The chain links TRBV7-8 to TRBJ2-7; 9 nucleotides align to TRBD1. With V trimmed by 6 bases and J by 6 bases, 9 bases remained unmatched. There are 14 residues in the CDR3. The germline V gene encodes CDR1 SGHVS and CDR2 FQNEAQ. The CDR3 DNA reads as TGTGCCAGCAGGCGAACAGGGGGCCAAGGCGAGCAGTACTTC. Translated: CASRRTGGQGEQYF.

This clone came up once. This chain joins TRBV2 and TRBJ1-1; TRBD1 aligns across 9 bases. The CDR3 has 14 residues. Germline V lookup: CDR1 SNHLY, CDR2 FYNNEI. With 0 bases clipped from V and 5 bases from J, the junction kept 1 base outside the gene matches. The DNA for the CDR3 is TGTGCCAGCAGTGAAGCAGGACAGGGGACTGAAGCTTTCTTT. It translates to CASSEAGQGTEAFF.

In its sample, this clone was seen a few times. This chain uses TRBV7-2 with TRBJ2-1, with 9 bases fitting TRBD2. The CDR3 is 16 amino acids. CDR1 is SGHTA, CDR2 FQGNSA, per germline. The J segment lost 2 bases and the V segment lost 1 base, leaving 3 bases of the junction unmatched. Here the CDR3 DNA reads TGTGCCAGCAGCTTAGTGGGCGGGGGGGCCTACAATGAGCAGTTCTTC. Translated, it gives CASSLVGGGAYNEQFF.

The chain uses TRBV13 and TRBJ2-3; 8 nucleotides match TRBD2. This CDR3 has 15 residues. The germline CDR1 and CDR2 sequences are PRHDT and FYEKMQ (reference sequence). V gave up 5 bases and J gave up 6 bases; unmatched junction bases: 10. The CDR3 bases are TGTGCCAGCAGCGACCTGCGCGGGGGGATTGATACGCAGTATTTT. Amino acid sequence: CASSDLRGGIDTQYF.

This chain links TRBV2 with TRBJ1-2, with D perhaps matching TRBD1 (5 bases). The CDR3 totals 14 residues. Germline V lookup: CDR1 SNHLY, CDR2 FYNNEI. The V end was cut by 7 bases, the J end by 4 bases, with 16 bases between. The CDR3 coding sequence is TGTGCCAGCACCCTGGACACGCGGGGCTATGGCTACACCTTC. Its translation: CASTLDTRGYGYTF.

The genes are TRBV10-2 and TRBJ2-3; 9 bases match TRBD2. CDR1 is WSHSY and CDR2 is SAAADI in the germline V gene. V gave up 6 bases and J gave up 1 base; unmatched junction bases: 8. The CDR3 runs 16 residues. CDR3 nucleotides: TGCGCCAGCAGACCTCCGGGACTAGCTCGCACAGATACGCAGTATTTT. This codes for CASRPPGLARTDTQYF.

A note on this clone: A junction end diverges from the germline sequence, so it may reflect a read error. The V and J genes are TRBV7-2 and TRBJ1-2; possible D gene TRBD1, 6 bases. CDR3 length equals 15 residues. Per the germline V gene, CDR1 is SGHTA and CDR2 is FQGNSA. The CDR3 loop is CASSLARGNTGGYTF. The DNA of the CDR3 is TGTGCCAGCAGCCTAGCCAGGGGAAACACTGGTGGCTACACCTTC.

This clone has just one count. V gene TRBV1 combines with J gene TRBJ2-7. TRBV1 is an annotated pseudogene. The CDR3 runs 16 residues. CDR3 protein: CTSSQGYRTSSYEQYF. Written as DNA, the CDR3 is TGCACCAGCAGCCAAGGGTACAGGACTTCCAGCTACGAGCAGTACTTC.

This clone was seen a handful of times. This chain links TRBV2 with TRBJ1-6; D is unresolved. The V end lost 5 bases, the J end lost 6 bases, and 14 bases lay between the germline ends. The CDR3 sequence is 15 residues long. CDR1 is SNHLY and CDR2 is FYNNEI in the germline V gene. CDR3 loop: CASSRTSDLNSPLHF. The CDR3 DNA follows: TGTGCCAGCAGTAGGACTTCGGACCTTAATTCACCCCTCCACTTT.

The rearrangement joins TRBV7-3 to TRBJ2-3, with 13 bases identical to TRBD2. The CDR3 is 15 amino acids. With V trimmed by 5 bases and J by 5 bases, 4 bases remained unmatched. Per germline, CDR1 SGHTA and CDR2 FQGTGA. In nucleotides, the CDR3 is TGTGCCAGCAGCCCGGGACTAGCGGGGCAAGATACGCAGTATTTT. Encoded protein: CASSPGLAGQDTQYF.

V and J are TRBV4-2 and TRBJ2-2, with 13 positions matching TRBD2. V trimming: 0 bases; J trimming: 6 bases; junction bases outside the gene matches: 7. The CDR3 totals 18 residues. The germline V gene encodes CDR1 LGHNA and CDR2 YNFKEQ. CDR3 in amino acids: CASSQEVPGTSGAGELFF. As DNA, the CDR3 is TGTGCCAGCAGCCAAGAAGTACCCGGGACTAGCGGGGCCGGGGAGCTGTTTTTT.

The chain employs TRBV2 and TRBJ2-2; unclear D gene. The ends were cut back, 7 bases at V and 0 bases at J, with 9 bases in the middle. In germline, CDR1 is SNHLY, CDR2 FYNNEI. The CDR3 covers 14 residues. The CDR3 reads CASILNANTGELFF. The CDR3 nucleotides read TGTGCCAGCATCCTAAACGCGAACACCGGGGAGCTGTTTTTT.

V usage is TRBV5-1 and J usage is TRBJ2-7; D is unclear. The V gene lost 7 bases and the J gene lost 0 bases, with 14 bases spanning the gap. Germline V gene lookup returns CDR1 SGHRS and CDR2 YFSETQ. CDR3 length: 14 residues. The DNA for the CDR3 is TGCGCCAGCGCACGGCCCGACGGCTCCTACGAGCAGTACTTC. Residues: CASARPDGSYEQYF.

This rearrangement joins TRBV12-5 to TRBJ1-3; TRBD1 is a possible D gene (6 bases). CDR3 length: 15 amino acids. The germline V gene encodes CDR1 LGHNT and CDR2 FRNRAP. The V gene lost 3 bases and the J gene lost 4 bases, with 13 bases spanning the gap. The CDR3 sequence is CASGFLTGPGNTIYF. For the CDR3, the DNA is TGTGCTAGTGGTTTCCTAACAGGGCCCGGAAACACCATATATTTT.

This clone was recorded only once. V and J are TRBV19 and TRBJ2-3; 8 bases are shared with TRBD2. J gave up 3 bases and V 5 bases, and 4 bases lay outside the gene matches. The germline CDR1 and CDR2 sequences are LNHDA and SQIVND (reference sequence). The CDR3 has 14 amino acids. The CDR3: CASSSGGLTDTQYF. In DNA form, the CDR3 reads TGTGCCAGTAGTTCGGGGGGGCTAACAGATACGCAGTATTTT.